The entry below describes one T cell receptor beta chain. Its antigen is not identified. The source of the sample is a study of shared clonotypes between healthy human individuals. CD45RO-negative CD8 cells positively selected for CCR7 made up the naive population, which excluded terminally differentiated effector memory CD45RA+ cells. The CDR3 totals 14 residues. CDR1 GTSNPN and CDR2 SVGIG come from the germline V gene (reference sequence). V shed 6 bases and J shed 2 bases, with 13 bases lying between them. In the sorted-subset replicate PCRs, 200 ng DNA, around 30,000 T cell genomes, was used. The method was immunoSEQ multiplex PCR; TCRdb's version includes in-frame clones alone and lacks a portion of them. The table includes about 680,000 clones, 90% to 95% detected once. Notes on the study in general: Naive subsets typically showed greater estimated richness than memory subsets. The researchers took only blood, and tissue repertoires probably look different.

Sequencing used naive CD8+ T cells sorted from blood. This sequence was found in a man aged 25 to 45 in good health. The chain carries TRBV30 and TRBJ2-2; tentatively, D is TRBD1 or TRBD2 (6 bases each). CDR3 sequence: CACEGGINTGELFF. DNA of the CDR3: TGTGCCTGCGAAGGGGGGATAAACACCGGGGAGCTGTTTTTT. The full variable domain, in which reference TRBV30 and TRBJ2-2 provide the parts outside the CDR3, is SQTIHQWPATLVQPVGSPLSLECTVEGTSNPNLYWYRQAAGRGLQLLFYSVGIGQISSEVPQNLSASRPQDRQFILSSKKLLLSDSGFYLCACEGGINTGELFFGEGSRLTVL.